This T cell receptor (beta chain) derives from a study of blood T cells in healthy people across ages. There are many counts of this clonotype. Together with a sample-barcoded 5' primer, a J-beta primer mix was included in a second PCR lasting roughly 7 to 11 cycles. TCRdb processed the 5' RACE reads anew with MiXCR; each CDR3 protein has one entry. The table has approximately 360,000 distinct CDR3 sequences, roughly half seen once; the top ten hold about 54%. Germline assignment: CDR1 DFQATT and CDR2 SNEGSKA (reference sequence). The CDR3 length is 14 residues. The V and J ends lost 3 bases and 4 bases respectively, with 13 bases between them.

The chain couples TRBV20-1 to TRBJ2-1, with D unresolved. The sequencing sample was made of blood. This TCR came from a man aged 55 to 70 in good health. The CDR3 loop reads CSASPIPTYNEQFF. The DNA for the CDR3 is TGCAGTGCTAGCCCCATTCCTACTTACAATGAGCAGTTCTTC.